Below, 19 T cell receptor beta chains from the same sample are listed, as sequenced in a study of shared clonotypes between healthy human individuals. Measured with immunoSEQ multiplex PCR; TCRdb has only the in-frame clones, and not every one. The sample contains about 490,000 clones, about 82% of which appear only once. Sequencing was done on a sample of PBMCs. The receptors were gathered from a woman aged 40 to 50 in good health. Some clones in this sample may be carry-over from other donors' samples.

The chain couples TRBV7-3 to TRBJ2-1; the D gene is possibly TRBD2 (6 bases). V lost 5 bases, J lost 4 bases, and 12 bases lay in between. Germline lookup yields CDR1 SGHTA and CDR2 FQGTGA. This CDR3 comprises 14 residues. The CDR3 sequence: CASSPAGGYNEQFF. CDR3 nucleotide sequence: TGTGCCAGCAGCCCAGCGGGCGGGTACAATGAGCAGTTCTTC. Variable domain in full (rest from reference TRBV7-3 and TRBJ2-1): GAGVSQTPSNKVTEKGKYVELRCDPISGHTALYWYRQSLGQGPEFLIYFQGTGAADDSGLPNDRFFAVRPEGSVSTLKIQRTERGDSAVYLCASSPAGGYNEQFFGPGTRLTVL.

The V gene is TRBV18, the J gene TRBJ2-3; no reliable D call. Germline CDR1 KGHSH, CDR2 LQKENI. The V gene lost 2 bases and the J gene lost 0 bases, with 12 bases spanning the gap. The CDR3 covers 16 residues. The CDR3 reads CASSPSYDLSTDTQYF. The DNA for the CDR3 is TGTGCCAGCTCACCAAGCTACGACTTAAGCACAGATACGCAGTATTTT.

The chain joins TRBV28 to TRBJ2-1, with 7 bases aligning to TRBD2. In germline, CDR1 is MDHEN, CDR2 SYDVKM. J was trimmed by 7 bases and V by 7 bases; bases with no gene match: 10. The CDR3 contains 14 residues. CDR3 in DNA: TGTGCCAGCACCACGCGGCGGGAGTTAAATGAGCAGTTCTTC. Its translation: CASTTRRELNEQFF.

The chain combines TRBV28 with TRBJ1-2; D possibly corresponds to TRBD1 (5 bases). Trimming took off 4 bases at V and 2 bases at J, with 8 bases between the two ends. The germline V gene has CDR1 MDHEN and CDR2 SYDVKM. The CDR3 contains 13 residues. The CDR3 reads CASSWGGNYGYTF. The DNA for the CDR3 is TGTGCCAGCAGTTGGGGGGGAAACTATGGCTACACCTTC.

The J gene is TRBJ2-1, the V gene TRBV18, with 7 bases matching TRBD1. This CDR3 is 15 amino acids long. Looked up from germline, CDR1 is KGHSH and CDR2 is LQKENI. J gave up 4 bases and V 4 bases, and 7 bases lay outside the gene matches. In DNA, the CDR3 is TGTGCCAGCTCACTGACAGGGACGACTTACAATGAGCAGTTCTTC. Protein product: CASSLTGTTYNEQFF.

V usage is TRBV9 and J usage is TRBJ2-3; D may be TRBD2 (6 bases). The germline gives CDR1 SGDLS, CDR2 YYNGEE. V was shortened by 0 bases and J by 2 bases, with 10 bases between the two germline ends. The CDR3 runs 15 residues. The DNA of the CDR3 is TGTGCCAGCAGCGTAGACGGCGGGGACACAGATACGCAGTATTTT. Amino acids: CASSVDGGDTDTQYF.

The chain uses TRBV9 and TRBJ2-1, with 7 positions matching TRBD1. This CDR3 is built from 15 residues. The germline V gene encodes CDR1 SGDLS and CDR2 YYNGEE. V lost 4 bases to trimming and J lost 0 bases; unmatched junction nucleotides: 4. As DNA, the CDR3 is TGTGCCAGCAGCCTTACAGGGGCCTCCTACAATGAGCAGTTCTTC. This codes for CASSLTGASYNEQFF.

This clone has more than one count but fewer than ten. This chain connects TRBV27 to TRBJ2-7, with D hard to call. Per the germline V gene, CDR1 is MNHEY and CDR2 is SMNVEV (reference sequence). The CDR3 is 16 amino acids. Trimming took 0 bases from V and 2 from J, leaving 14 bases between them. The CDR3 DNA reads TGTGCCAGCAGTTTATCGCTTGAAACCGCACCCTACGAGCAGTACTTC. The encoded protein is CASSLSLETAPYEQYF.

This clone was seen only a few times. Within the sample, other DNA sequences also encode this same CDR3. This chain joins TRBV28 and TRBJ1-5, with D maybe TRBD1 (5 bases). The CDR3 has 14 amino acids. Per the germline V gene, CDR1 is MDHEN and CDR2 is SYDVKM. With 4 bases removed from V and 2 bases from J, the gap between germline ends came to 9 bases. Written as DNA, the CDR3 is TGTGCCAGCAGTTCTGGACAAGGCAATCAGCCCCAGCATTTT. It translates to CASSSGQGNQPQHF.

DNA of the CDR3: TGTGCCAGCAGCTTCCACTTGACTAGCTCCACCGGGGAGCTGTTTTTT. Its protein is CASSFHLTSSTGELFF. The gene calls are TRBV11-1 and TRBJ2-2; TRBD2 agrees at 7 bases. The CDR3 has 16 amino acids. Unmatched junction bases numbered 8, after V lost 3 bases and J lost 4 bases. Germline CDR1 SGHAT, CDR2 FQDESV (reference sequence).

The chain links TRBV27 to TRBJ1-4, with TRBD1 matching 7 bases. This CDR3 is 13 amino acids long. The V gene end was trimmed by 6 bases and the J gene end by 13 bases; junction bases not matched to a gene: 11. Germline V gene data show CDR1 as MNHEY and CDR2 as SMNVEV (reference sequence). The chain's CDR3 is CASSLSTGTLLFF. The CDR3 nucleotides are TGTGCCAGCAGCCTATCGACAGGGACCCTACTGTTTTTT.

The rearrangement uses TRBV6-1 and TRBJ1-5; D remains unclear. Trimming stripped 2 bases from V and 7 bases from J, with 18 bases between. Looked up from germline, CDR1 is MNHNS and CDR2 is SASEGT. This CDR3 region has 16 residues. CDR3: CASSENWAGAIQPQHF. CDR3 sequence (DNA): TGTGCCAGCAGTGAAAATTGGGCGGGAGCCATACAGCCCCAGCATTTT.

CDR3 DNA sequence: TGTGCCAGCAGTTCCCGGGACCGGTACAAACCAGGCTACACCTTC. It encodes CASSSRDRYKPGYTF. The V gene is TRBV6-6, the J gene TRBJ1-2; tentative D call: TRBD1 (5 bases). Trimming took 4 bases from V and 8 from J, leaving 20 bases between them. The CDR3 covers 15 residues. CDR1 MNHNY and CDR2 SVGAGI come from the germline V gene (reference sequence).

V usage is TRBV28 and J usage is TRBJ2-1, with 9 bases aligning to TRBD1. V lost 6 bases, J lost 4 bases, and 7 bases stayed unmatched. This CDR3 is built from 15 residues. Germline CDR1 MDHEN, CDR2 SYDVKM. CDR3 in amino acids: CASRGGQGGYNEQFF. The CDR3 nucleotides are TGTGCCAGCAGGGGGGGACAGGGAGGATACAATGAGCAGTTCTTC.

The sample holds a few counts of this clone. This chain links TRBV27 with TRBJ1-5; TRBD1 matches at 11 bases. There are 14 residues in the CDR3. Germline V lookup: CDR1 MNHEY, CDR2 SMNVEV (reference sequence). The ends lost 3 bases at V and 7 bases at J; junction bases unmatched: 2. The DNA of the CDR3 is TGTGCCAGCAGTTTTCGGGACAGGGGGCAGCCCCAGCATTTT. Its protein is CASSFRDRGQPQHF.

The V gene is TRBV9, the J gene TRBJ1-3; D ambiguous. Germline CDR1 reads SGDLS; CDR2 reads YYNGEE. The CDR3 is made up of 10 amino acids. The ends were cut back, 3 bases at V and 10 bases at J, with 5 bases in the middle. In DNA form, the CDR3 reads TGTGCCAGCAGCGGAACAACCATATATTTT. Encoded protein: CASSGTTIYF.

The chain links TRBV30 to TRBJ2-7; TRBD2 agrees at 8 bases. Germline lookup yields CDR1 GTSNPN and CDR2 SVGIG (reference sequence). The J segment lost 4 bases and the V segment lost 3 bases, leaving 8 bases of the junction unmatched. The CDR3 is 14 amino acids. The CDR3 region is CAWRAPGLVYEQYF. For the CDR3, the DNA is TGTGCCTGGAGGGCCCCGGGACTAGTGTACGAGCAGTACTTC.

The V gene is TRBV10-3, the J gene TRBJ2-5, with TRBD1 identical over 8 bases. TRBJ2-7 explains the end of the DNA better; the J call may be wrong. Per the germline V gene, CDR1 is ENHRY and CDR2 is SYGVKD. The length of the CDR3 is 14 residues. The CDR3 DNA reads TGTGCCATCAGTGCGGGACAGGACCTCTACGAGCAGTACTTC. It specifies CAISAGQDLYEQYF.

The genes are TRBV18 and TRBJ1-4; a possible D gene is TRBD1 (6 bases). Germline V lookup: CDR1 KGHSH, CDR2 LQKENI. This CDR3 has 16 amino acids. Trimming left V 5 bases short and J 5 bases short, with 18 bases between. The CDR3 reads CASSTDSPGVNEKLFF. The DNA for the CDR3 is TGTGCCAGCTCAACGGACAGCCCGGGGGTGAATGAAAAACTGTTTTTT.